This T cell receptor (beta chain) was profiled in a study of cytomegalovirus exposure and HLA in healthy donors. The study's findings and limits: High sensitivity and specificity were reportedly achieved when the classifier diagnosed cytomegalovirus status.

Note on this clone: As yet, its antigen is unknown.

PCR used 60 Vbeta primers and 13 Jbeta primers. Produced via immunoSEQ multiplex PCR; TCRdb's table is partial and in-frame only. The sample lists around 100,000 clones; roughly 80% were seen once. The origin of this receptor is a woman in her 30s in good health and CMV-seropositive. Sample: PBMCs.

In DNA form, the CDR3 reads TGCAGCCTCTCGGAGGGGTCTGAAGCTTTCTTT. Encoded protein: CSLSEGSEAFF. The chain has TRBV29-1 and TRBJ1-1, with D possibly matching TRBD1 (5 bases). The CDR3 has 11 residues. Trimming left V 8 bases short and J 6 bases short, with 13 bases between. Germline V gene data show CDR1 as SQVTM and CDR2 as ANQGSEA.